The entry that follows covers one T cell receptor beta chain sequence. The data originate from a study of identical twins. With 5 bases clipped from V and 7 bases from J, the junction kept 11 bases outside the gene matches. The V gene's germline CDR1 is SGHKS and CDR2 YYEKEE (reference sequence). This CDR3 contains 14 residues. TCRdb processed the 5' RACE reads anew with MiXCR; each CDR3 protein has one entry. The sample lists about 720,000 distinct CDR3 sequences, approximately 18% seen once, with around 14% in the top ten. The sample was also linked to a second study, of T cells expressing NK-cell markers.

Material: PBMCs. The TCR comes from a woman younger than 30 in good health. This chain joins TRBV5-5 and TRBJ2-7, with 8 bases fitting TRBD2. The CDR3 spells CASSPWTGLGEQYF. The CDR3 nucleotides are TGTGCCAGCAGTCCCTGGACGGGACTAGGAGAGCAGTACTTC.